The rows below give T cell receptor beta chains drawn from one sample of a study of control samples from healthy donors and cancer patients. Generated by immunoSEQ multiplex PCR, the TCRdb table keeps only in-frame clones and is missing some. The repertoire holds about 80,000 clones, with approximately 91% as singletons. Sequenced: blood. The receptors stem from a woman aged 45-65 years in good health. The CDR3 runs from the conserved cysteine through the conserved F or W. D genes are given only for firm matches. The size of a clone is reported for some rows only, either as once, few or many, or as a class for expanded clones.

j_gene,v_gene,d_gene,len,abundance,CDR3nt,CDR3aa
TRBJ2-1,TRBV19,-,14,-,TGTGCCAGTAGTAAGACGAAAATCTACAATGAGCAGTTCTTC,CASSKTKIYNEQFF
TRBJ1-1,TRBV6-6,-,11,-,TGTGCCAGCACCCCGGGTGGTGAAGCTTTCTTT,CASTPGGEAFF
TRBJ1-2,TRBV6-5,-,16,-,TGTGCCAGCAGTTACTCGAAAGTGAAGGGGAGCTATGGCTACACCTTC,CASSYSKVKGSYGYTF
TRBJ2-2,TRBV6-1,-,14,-,TGTGCCAGCAGTGAATTTGGTGGGACCGGGGAGCTGTTTTTT,CASSEFGGTGELFF
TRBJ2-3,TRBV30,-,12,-,TGTGCCTGGAGTGCCGGCACAGATACGCAGTATTTT,CAWSAGTDTQYF
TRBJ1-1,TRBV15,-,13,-,TGTGCCACCAGCTCGCGGTTGAACACTGAAGCTTTCTTT,CATSSRLNTEAFF
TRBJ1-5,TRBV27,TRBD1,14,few,TGTGCCAGCCGTTCGGCAGGGGGTAGGCAGCCCCAGCATTTT,CASRSAGGRQPQHF
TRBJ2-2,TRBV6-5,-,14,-,TGTGCCAGCACCCCCGGGACAAGAGGCGGGGAGCTGTTTTTT,CASTPGTRGGELFF
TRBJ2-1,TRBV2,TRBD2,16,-,TGTGCCAGCACGCGGAGGCTAGCGGGGGGTGTCGGTGAGCAGTTCTTC,CASTRRLAGGVGEQFF
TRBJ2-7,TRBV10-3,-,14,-,TGTGCCATCAGATCGGACTCATCAACCTACGAGCAGTACTTC,CAIRSDSSTYEQYF
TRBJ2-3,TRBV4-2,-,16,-,TGTGCCAGCAGCCAAGATTGGGGTCGGGGATGGGATGGGCAGTATTTT,CASSQDWGRGWDGQYF
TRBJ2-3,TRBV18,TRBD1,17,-,TGTGCCAGCGGACAGAGGGAAGGGGGCGTCCGCACAGATACGCAGTATTTT,CASGQREGGVRTDTQYF
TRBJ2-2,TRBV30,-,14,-,TGTGCCGGAGGACCGAACCTGAACACCGGGGAGCTGTTTTTT,CAGGPNLNTGELFF
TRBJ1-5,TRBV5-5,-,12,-,TGTGCCAGCAGTAGGGACAATCAGCCCCAGCATTTT,CASSRDNQPQHF
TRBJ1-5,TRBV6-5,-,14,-,TGTGCCAGCAGTTACTCCGGTAGCAATCAGCCCCAGCATTTT,CASSYSGSNQPQHF
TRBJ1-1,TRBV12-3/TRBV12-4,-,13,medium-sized,TGTGCCAGCAGTTTTTCTCTCTACACTGAAGCTTTCTTT,CASSFSLYTEAFF
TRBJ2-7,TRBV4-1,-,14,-,TGCGCCAGCAGCCAAGATAAGGGAGGGGGTCAGCAGTACTTC,CASSQDKGGGQQYF
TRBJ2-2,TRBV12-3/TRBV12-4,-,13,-,TGTGCCAGCCCTCTGAGAGGGCCCGGGGAGCTGTTTTTT,CASPLRGPGELFF
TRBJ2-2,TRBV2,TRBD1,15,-,TGTGCCAGCAGGGCGGACAGGCCGTTCGACGGGGAGCTGTTTTTT,CASRADRPFDGELFF
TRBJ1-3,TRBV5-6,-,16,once,TGTGCCAGCAGCGCCGATACACGGAGAGTTCGAAACACCATATATTTT,CASSADTRRVRNTIYF
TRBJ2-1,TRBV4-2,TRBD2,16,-,TGTGCCAGCAGCCAAGATAGCGGGGGGGCCTACAATGAGCAGTTCTTC,CASSQDSGGAYNEQFF
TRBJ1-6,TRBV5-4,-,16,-,TGTGCCAGCAGCTTGGATATGGGGGTATCGAATTCACCCCTCCACTTT,CASSLDMGVSNSPLHF
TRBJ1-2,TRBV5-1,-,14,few,TGCGCCAGCAGCTTAACCCCCCGGGCCTATGGCTACACCTTC,CASSLTPRAYGYTF
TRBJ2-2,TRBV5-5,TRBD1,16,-,TGTGCCAGCAGCTTGGGTTTGGGACAGATCACCGGGGAGCTGTTTTTT,CASSLGLGQITGELFF
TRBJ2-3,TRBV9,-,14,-,TGTGCCAGCAGCGGGTGGGGAAGCACAGATACGCAGTATTTT,CASSGWGSTDTQYF
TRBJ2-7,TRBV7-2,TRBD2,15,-,TGTGCCAGCAGCTTAGATAGCGGGGGGATATACGAGCAGTACTTC,CASSLDSGGIYEQYF
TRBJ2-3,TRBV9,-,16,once,TGTGCCAGCAGCGTCGGGGGCCTCAGGGGGGCAGATACGCAGTATTTT,CASSVGGLRGADTQYF
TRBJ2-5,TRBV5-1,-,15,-,TGCGCCAGCAGCTTGATGGCAGGGGTAGGGGAGACCCAGTACTTC,CASSLMAGVGETQYF
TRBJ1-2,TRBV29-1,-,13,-,TGCAGCGTGAGCAAGGCAGGGGCGCTAGCCTACACCTTC,CSVSKAGALAYTF
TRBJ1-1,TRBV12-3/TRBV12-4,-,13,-,TGTGCCAGCAGGCGATATGAGGGCACTGAAGCTTTCTTT,CASRRYEGTEAFF
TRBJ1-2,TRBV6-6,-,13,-,TGTGCCAGCAGATCGGACGGGCTCTATGGCTACACCTTC,CASRSDGLYGYTF
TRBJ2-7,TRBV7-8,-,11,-,TGTGCCAGCAGCTTAACAGATGGGCAGTACTTC,CASSLTDGQYF
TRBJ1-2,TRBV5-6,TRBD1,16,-,TGTGCCAGCAGCTTGGCTTTGAGGACAGGGAGGTTAGGCTACACCTTC,CASSLALRTGRLGYTF
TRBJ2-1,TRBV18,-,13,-,TGTGCCAGCTCAGGGGTGGCAGCCAATGAGCAGTTCTTC,CASSGVAANEQFF
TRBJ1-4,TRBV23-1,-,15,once,TGCGCCAGCAGTCACAAAGACAGCTCGAATGAAAAACTGTTTTTT,CASSHKDSSNEKLFF
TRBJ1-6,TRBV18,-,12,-,TGTGCCAGCTCACCCCGGGACGGACCCCTCCACTTT,CASSPRDGPLHF
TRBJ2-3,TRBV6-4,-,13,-,TGTGCCAGCAGTGAACAGGGATCAGATACGCAGTATTTT,CASSEQGSDTQYF
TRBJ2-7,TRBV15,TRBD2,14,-,TGTGCCACCAGCAGAGAAGGCGGGGGACTCCAGCAGTACTTC,CATSREGGGLQQYF
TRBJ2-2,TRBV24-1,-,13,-,TGTGCCACCAATGGGGGAGACACCGGGGAGCTGTTTTTT,CATNGGDTGELFF
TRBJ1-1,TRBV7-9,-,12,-,TGTGCCAGCAGCCCTGGCAGCGCCGAAGCTTTCTTT,CASSPGSAEAFF
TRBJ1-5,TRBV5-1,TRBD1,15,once,TGCGCCAGCAGCTTACAGGGGAACAGCAATCAGCCCCAGCATTTT,CASSLQGNSNQPQHF
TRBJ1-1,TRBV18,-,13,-,TGTGCCACCCGTCCTGACAGGAACACTGAAGCTTTCTTT,CATRPDRNTEAFF
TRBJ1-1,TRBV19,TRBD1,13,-,TGTGCCAGTAGCACGACAGGGGCTGGAGAAGCTTTCTTT,CASSTTGAGEAFF
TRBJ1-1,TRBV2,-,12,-,TGTGCCAGCAGTCAGCAGGGAGTTGAAGCTTTCTTT,CASSQQGVEAFF
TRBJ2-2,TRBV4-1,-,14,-,TGCGCCAGCAGCCTCCGGGACGGAAACGGGGAGCTGTTTTTT,CASSLRDGNGELFF
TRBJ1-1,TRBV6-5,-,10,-,TGTGCCACCAGAGCCCGCGAAGCTTTCTTT,CATRAREAFF
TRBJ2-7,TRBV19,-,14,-,TGTGCCAGTAGTAGCAATTTCCCGCCCTACGAGCAGTACTTC,CASSSNFPPYEQYF
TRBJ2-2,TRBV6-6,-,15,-,TGTGCCAGCACCAAAAACCAGGGGAGGACCGGGGAGCTGTTTTTT,CASTKNQGRTGELFF
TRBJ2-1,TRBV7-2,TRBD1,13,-,TGTGCCAGTCGGGACAGGGGGTTCAATGAGCAGTTCTTC,CASRDRGFNEQFF
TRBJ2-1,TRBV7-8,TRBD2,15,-,TGTGCCAGCAGCTTATTAGGGCGGGGGGGCCATGAGCAGTTCTTC,CASSLLGRGGHEQFF
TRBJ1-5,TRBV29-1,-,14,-,TGCAGCGTTCAAGAGGGTAGTAGCAATCAGCCCCAGCATTTT,CSVQEGSSNQPQHF
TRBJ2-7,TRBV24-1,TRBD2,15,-,TGTGCCACCAGTGATGGTCTAGCGGGAAACTACGAGCAGTACTTC,CATSDGLAGNYEQYF
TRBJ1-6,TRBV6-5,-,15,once,TGTGCCAGCAAGCTGGGACTGACGGATAATTCACCCCTCCACTTT,CASKLGLTDNSPLHF
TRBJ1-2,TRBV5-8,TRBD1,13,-,TGTGCCACCGCAAGGGGACAGGACTATGGCTACACCTTC,CATARGQDYGYTF
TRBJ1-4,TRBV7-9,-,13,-,TGTGCCAGCAGCCACCTCGGGGGTGAAAAACTGTTTTTT,CASSHLGGEKLFF